This T cell receptor beta chain was sequenced during a study of graft-versus-host responses after intestinal transplantation. Study conclusions and caveats: Patients with graft-donor T cell macrochimerism had high graft-versus-host to host-versus-graft clonal ratios in allografts. Among recipient marrow samples, GvH clones were found; some appeared first in ileum or blood.

Concerning this clone: Its specificity is not known.

CDR1 is SGDLS and CDR2 is YYNGEE in the germline V gene. Trimming took 3 bases from V and 6 from J; bases not matched to a gene: 13. The CDR3 runs to 16 residues. Assay: immunoSEQ multiplex PCR; the TCRdb copy retains only in-frame clones and omits some. The repertoire holds tens of thousands of clones, just under 95% seen once, with just over 0.7% in the top ten. The TCR originated in a human patient who received an intestinal transplant, so some T cells may come from the graft donor. The sequencing here drew on PBMCs, taken 66 days after intestinal transplant. This chain uses TRBV9 with TRBJ1-2, with 8 bases matching TRBD1. This chain's CDR3 is CASSGEVAGGVDGYTF. The CDR3 region has the DNA TGTGCCAGCAGCGGCGAGGTTGCAGGGGGCGTAGATGGCTACACCTTC.